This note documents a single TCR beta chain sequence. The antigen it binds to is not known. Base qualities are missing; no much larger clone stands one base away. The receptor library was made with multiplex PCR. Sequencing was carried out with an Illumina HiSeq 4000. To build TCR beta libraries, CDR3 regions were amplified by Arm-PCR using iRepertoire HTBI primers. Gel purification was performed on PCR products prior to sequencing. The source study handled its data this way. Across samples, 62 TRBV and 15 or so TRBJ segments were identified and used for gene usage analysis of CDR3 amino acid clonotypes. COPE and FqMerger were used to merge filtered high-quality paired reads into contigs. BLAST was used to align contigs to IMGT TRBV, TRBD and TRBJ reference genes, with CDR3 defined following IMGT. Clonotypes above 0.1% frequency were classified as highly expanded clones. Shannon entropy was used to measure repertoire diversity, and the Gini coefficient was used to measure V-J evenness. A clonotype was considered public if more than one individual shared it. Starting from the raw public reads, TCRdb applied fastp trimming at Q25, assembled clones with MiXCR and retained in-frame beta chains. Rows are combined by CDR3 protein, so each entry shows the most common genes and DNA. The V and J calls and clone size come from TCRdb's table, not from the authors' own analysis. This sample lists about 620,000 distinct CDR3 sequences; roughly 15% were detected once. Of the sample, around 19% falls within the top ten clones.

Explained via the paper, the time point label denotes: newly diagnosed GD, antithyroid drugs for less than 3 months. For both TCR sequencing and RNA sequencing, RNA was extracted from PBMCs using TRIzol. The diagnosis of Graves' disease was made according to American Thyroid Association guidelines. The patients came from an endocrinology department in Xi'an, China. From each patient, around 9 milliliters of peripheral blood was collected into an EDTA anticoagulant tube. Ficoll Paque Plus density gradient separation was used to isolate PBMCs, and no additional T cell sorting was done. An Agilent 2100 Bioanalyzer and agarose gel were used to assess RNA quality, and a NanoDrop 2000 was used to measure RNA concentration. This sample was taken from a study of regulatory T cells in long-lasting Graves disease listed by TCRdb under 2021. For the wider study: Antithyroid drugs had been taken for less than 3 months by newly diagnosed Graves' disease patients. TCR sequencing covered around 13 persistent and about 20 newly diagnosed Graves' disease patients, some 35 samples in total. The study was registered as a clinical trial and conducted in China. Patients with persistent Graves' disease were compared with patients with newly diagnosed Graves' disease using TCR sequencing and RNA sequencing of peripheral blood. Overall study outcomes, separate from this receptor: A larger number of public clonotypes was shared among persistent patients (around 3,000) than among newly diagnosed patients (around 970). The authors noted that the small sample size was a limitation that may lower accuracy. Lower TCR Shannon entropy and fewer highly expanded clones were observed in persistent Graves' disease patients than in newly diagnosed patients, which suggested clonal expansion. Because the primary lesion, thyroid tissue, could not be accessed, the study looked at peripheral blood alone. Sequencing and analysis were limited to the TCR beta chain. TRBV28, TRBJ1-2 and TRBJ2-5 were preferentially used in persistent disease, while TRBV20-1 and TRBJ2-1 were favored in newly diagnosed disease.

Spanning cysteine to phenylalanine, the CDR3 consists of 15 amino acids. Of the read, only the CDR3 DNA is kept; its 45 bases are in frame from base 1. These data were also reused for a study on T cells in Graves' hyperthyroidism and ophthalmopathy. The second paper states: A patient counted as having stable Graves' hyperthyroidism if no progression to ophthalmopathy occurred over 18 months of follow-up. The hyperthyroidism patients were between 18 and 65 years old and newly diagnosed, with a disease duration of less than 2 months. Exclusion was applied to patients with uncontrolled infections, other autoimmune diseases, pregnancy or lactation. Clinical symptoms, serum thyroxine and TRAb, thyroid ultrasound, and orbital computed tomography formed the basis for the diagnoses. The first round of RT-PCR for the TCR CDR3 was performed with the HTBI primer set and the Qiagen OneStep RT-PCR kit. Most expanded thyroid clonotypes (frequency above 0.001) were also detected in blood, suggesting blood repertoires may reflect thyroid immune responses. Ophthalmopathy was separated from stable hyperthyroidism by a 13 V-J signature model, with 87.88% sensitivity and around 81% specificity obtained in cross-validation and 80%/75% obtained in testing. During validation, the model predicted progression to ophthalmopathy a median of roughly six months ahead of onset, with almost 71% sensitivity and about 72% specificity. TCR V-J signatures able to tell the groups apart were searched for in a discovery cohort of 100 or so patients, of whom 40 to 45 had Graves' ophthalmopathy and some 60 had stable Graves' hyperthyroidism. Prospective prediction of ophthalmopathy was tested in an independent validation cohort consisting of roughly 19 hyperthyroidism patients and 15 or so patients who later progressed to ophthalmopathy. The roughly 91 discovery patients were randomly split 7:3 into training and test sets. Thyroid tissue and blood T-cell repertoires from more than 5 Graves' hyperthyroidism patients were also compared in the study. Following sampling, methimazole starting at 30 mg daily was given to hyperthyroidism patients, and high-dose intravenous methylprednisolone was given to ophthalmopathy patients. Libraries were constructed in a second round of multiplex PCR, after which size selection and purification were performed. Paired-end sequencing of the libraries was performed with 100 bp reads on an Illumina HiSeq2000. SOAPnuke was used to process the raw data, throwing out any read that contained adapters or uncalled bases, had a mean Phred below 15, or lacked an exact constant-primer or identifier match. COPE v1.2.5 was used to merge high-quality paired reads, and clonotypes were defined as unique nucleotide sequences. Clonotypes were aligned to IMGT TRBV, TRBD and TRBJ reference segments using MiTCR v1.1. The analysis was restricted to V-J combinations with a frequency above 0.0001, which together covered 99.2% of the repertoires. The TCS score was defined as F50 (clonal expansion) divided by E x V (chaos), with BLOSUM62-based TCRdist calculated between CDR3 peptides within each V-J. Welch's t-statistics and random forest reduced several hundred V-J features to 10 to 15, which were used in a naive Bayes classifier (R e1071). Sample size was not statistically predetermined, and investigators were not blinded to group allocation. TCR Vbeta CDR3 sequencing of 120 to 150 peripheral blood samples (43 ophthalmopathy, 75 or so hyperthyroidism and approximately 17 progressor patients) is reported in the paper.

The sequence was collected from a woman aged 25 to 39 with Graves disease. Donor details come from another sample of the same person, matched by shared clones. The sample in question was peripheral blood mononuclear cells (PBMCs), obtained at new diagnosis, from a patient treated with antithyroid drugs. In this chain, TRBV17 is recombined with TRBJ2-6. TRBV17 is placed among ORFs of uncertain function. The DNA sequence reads TGTGCCAGCAGCGCAACAAGATCTGGGGCCAACGTCCTGACTTTC. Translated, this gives CASSATRSGANVLTF.